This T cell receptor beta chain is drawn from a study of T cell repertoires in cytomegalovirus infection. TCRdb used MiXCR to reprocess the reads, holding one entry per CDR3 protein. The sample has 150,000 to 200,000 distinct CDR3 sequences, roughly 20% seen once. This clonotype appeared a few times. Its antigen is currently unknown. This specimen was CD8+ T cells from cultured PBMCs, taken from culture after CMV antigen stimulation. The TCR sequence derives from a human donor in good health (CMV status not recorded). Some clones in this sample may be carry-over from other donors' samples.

This chain's CDR3 is CASSLGVWEGSGPNQPQHF. In DNA form, the CDR3 reads TGTGCCAGCAGCTTAGGCGTCTGGGAGGGATCTGGTCCCAATCAGCCCCAGCATTTT. V is TRBV7-2 and J is TRBJ1-5; D is ambiguous. This CDR3 is built from 19 residues. The germline V and J ends were trimmed by 1 base and 3 bases, with 22 bases remaining between them. Per the germline V gene, CDR1 is SGHTA and CDR2 is FQGNSA.